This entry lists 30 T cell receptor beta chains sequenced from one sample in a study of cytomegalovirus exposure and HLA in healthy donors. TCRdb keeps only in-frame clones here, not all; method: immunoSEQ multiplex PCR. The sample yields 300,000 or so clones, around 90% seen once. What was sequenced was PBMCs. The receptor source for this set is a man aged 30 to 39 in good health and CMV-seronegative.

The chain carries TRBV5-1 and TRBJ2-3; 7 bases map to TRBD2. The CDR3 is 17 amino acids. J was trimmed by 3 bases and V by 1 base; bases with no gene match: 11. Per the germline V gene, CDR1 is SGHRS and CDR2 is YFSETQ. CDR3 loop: CASSLPGSTGGTDTQYF. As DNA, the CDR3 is TGCGCCAGCAGCTTGCCGGGCTCCACCGGGGGGACAGATACGCAGTATTTT.

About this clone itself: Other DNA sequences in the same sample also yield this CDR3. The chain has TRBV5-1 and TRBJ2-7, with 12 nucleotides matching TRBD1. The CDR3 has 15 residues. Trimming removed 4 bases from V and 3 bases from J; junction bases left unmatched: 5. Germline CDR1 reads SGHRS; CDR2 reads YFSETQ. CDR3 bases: TGCGCCAGCAGCCCGGGGACAGGGGGCTTCTACGAGCAGTACTTC. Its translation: CASSPGTGGFYEQYF. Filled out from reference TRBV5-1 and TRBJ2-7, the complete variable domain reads KAGVTQTPRYLIKTRGQQVTLSCSPISGHRSVSWYQQTPGQGLQFLFEYFSETQRNKGNFPGRFSGRQFSNSRSEMNVSTLELGDSALYLCASSPGTGGFYEQYFGPGTRLTVT.

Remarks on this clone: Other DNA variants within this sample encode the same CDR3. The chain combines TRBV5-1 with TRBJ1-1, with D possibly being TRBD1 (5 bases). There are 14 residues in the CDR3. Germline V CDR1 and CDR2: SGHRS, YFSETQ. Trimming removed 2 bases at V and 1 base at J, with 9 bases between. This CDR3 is CASSFQGGNTEAFF. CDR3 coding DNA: TGCGCCAGCAGCTTCCAGGGAGGGAACACTGAAGCTTTCTTT.

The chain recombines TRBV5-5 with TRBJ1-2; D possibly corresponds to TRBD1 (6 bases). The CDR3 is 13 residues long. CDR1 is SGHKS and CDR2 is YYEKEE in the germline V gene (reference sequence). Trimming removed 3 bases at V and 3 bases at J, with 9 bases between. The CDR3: CASSSRTDYGYTF. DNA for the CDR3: TGTGCCAGCAGCTCCAGGACAGACTATGGCTACACCTTC. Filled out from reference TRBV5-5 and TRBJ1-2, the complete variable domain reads DAGVTQSPTHLIKTRGQQVTLRCSPISGHKSVSWYQQVLGQGPQFIFQYYEKEERGRGNFPDRFSARQFPNYSSELNVNALLLGDSALYLCASSSRTDYGYTFGSGTRLTVV.

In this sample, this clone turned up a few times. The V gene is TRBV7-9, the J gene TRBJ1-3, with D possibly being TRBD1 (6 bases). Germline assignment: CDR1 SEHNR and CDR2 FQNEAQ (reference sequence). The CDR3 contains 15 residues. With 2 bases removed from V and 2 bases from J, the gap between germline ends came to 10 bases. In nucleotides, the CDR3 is TGTGCCAGCAGCTTAATGGGGGCGACTGGAAACACCATATATTTT. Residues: CASSLMGATGNTIYF.

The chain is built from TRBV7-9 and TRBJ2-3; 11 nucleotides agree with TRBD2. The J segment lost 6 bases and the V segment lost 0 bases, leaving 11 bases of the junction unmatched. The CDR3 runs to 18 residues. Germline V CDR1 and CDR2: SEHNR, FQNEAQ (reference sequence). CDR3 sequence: CASSLAHLAGGSPDTQYF. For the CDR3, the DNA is TGTGCCAGCAGCTTAGCCCATCTAGCGGGGGGCTCGCCCGATACGCAGTATTTT.

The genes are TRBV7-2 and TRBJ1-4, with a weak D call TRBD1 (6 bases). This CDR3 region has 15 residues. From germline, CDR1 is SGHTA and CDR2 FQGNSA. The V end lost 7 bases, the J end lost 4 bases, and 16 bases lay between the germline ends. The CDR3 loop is CASTRAGTNNEKLFF. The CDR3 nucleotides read TGTGCCAGCACCCGAGCCGGGACAAATAATGAAAAACTGTTTTTT.

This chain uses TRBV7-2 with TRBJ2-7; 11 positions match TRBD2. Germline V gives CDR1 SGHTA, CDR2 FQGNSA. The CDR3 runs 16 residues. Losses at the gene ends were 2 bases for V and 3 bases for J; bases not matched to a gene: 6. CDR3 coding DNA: TGTGCCAGCAGCTTATTGAGGCTAGCGGGGGGCTACGAGCAGTACTTC. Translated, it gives CASSLLRLAGGYEQYF.

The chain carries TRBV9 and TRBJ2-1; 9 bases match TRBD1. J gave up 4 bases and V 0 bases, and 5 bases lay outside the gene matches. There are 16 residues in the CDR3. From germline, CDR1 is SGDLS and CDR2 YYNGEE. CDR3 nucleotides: TGTGCCAGCAGCGTAGGGGGGGACAGGGTATACAATGAGCAGTTCTTC. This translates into CASSVGGDRVYNEQFF.

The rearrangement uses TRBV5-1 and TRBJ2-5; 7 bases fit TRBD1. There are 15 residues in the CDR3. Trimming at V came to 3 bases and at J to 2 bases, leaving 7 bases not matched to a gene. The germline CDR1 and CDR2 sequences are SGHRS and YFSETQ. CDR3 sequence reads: CASSSEGRGQETQYF. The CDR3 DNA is TGCGCCAGCAGCTCCGAGGGCAGGGGGCAAGAGACCCAGTACTTC. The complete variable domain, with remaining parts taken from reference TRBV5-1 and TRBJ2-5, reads KAGVTQTPRYLIKTRGQQVTLSCSPISGHRSVSWYQQTPGQGLQFLFEYFSETQRNKGNFPGRFSGRQFSNSRSEMNVSTLELGDSALYLCASSSEGRGQETQYFGPGTRLLVL.

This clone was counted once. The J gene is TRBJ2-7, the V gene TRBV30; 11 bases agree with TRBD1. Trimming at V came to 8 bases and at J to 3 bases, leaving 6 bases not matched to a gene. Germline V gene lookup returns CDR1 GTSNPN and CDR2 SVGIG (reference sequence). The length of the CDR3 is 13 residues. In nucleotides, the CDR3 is TGTGCCGGGACCGGGACAGGGGGCTACGAGCAGTACTTC. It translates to CAGTGTGGYEQYF.

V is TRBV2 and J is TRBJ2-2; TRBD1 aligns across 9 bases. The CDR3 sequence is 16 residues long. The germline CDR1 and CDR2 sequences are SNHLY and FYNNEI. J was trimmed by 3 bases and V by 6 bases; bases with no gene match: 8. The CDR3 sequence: CASRDTGTGYTGELFF. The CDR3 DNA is TGTGCCAGCAGGGACACCGGGACAGGGTACACCGGGGAGCTGTTTTTT.

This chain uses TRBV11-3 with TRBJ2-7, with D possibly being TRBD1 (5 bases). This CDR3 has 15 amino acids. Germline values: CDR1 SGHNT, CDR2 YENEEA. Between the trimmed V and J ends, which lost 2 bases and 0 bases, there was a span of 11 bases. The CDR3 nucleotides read TGTGCCAGCAGCTTATACACAGGCCGCTCCTACGAGCAGTACTTC. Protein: CASSLYTGRSYEQYF.

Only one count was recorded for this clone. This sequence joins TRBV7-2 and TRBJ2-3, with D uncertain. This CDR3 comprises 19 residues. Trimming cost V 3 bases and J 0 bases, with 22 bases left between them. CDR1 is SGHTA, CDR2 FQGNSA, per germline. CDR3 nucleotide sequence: TGTGCCAGCAGCTTCCGACTCGATCGGAAAATGACGAGCACAGATACGCAGTATTTT. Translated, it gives CASSFRLDRKMTSTDTQYF.

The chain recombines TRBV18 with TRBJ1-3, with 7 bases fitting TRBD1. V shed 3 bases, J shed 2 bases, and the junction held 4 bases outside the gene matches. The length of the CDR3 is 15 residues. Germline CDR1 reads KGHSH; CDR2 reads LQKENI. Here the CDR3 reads CASSPSGTAGNTIYF. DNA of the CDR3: TGTGCCAGCTCACCCTCCGGGACAGCTGGAAACACCATATATTTT.

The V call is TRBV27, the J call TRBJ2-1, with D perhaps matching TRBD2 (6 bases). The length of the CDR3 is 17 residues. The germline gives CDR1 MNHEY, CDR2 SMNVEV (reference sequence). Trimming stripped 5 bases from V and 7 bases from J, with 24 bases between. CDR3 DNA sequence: TGTGCCAGCAGTCCATTCCTTCAACCCCCGGGGGAGAATGAGCAGTTCTTC. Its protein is CASSPFLQPPGENEQFF.

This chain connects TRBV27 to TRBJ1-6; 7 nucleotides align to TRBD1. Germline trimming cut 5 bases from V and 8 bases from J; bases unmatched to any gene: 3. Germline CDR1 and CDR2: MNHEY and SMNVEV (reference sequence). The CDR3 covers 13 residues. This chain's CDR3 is CASSGQAYSPLHF. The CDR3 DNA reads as TGTGCCAGCAGTGGACAGGCTTATTCACCCCTCCACTTT.

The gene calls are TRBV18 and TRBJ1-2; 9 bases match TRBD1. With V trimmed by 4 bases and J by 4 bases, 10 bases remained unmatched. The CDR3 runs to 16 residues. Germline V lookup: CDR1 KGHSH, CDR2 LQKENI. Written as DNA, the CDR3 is TGTGCCAGCTCACTTGAACAGGGGGCGCTGAGCTATGGCTACACCTTC. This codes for CASSLEQGALSYGYTF.

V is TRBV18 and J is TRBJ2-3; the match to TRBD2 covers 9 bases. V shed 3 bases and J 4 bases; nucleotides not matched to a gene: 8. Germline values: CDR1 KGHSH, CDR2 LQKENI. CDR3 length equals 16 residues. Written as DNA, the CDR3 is TGTGCCAGCTCACCGCCCGGCCTAGCGGGGCCAGATACGCAGTATTTT. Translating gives CASSPPGLAGPDTQYF.

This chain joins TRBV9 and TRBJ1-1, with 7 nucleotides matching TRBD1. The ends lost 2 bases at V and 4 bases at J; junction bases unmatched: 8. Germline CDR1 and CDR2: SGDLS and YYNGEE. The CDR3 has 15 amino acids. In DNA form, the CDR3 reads TGTGCCAGCAGCGTCGCTCGACAGGGCGGCACTGAAGCTTTCTTT. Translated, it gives CASSVARQGGTEAFF.

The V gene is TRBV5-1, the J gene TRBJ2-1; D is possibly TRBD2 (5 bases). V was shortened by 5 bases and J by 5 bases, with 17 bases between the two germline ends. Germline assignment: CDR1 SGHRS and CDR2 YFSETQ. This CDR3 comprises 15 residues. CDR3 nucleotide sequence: TGCGCCAGCAGTTCCTCACAGACTACCAACAATGAGCAGTTCTTC. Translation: CASSSSQTTNNEQFF.

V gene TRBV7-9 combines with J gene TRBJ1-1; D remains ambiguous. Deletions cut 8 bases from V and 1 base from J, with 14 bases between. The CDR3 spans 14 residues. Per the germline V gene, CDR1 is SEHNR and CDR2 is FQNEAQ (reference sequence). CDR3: CASRQLVGNTEAFF. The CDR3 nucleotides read TGTGCCAGCCGACAATTGGTAGGGAACACTGAAGCTTTCTTT.

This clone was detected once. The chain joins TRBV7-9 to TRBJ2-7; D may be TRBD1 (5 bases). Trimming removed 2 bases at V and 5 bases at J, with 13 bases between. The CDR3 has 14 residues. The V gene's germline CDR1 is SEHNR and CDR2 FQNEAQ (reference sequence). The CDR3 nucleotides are TGTGCCAGCAGCTTATCTTTGAACAGGCACGAGCAGTACTTC. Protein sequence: CASSLSLNRHEQYF. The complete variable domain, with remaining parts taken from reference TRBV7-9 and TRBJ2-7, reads DTGVSQNPRHKITKRGQNVTFRCDPISEHNRLYWYRQTLGQGPEFLTYFQNEAQLEKSRLLSDRFSAERPKGSFSTLEIQRTEQGDSAMYLCASSLSLNRHEQYFGPGTRLTVT.

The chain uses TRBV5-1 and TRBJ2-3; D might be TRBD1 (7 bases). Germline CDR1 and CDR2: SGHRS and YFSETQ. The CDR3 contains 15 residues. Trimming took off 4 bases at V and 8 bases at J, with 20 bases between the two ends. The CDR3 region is CASSGGTESSGTQYF. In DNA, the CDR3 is TGCGCCAGCAGCGGCGGGACAGAAAGCTCGGGTACGCAGTATTTT. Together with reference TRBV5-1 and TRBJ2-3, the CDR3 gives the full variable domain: KAGVTQTPRYLIKTRGQQVTLSCSPISGHRSVSWYQQTPGQGLQFLFEYFSETQRNKGNFPGRFSGRQFSNSRSEMNVSTLELGDSALYLCASSGGTESSGTQYFGPGTRLTVL.

CDR3 residues: CASSFSTSPSGLYEQYF. The CDR3 DNA follows: TGTGCCAGCAGCTTTTCAACATCACCTTCAGGTCTGTACGAGCAGTACTTC. This sequence joins TRBV7-9 and TRBJ2-7, with D unresolved. This CDR3 contains 17 residues. Between the trimmed V and J ends, which lost 3 bases and 4 bases, there was a span of 22 bases. The germline gives CDR1 SEHNR, CDR2 FQNEAQ (reference sequence).

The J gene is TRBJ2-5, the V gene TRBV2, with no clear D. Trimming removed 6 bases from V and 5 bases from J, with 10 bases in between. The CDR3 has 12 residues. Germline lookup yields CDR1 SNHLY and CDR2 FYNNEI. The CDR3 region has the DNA TGTGCCAGCAGGGAGCAAGCGGAGACCCAGTACTTC. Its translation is CASREQAETQYF.

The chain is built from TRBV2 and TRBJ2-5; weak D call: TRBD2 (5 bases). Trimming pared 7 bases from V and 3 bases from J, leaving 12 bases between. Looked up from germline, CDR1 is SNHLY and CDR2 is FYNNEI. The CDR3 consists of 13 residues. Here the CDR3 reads CASKEREKETQYF. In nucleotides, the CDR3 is TGTGCCAGCAAAGAGAGGGAAAAAGAGACCCAGTACTTC.

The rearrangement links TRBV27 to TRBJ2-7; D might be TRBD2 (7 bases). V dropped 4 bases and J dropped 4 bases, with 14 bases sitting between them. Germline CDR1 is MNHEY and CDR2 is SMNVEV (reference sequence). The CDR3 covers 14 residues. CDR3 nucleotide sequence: TGTGCCAGCAGTTGGGGGGGGCCCAATTACGAGCAGTACTTC. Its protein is CASSWGGPNYEQYF.

CDR3 protein: CSVALQVVHTEAFF. CDR3 sequence (DNA): TGCAGCGTTGCACTTCAGGTTGTTCACACTGAAGCTTTCTTT. This chain links TRBV29-1 with TRBJ1-1; D remains unclear. Germline V gene sequence: CDR1 SQVTM, CDR2 ANQGSEA. V lost 4 bases and J 3 bases, leaving 15 bases between the germline ends. The CDR3 extends over 14 amino acids.

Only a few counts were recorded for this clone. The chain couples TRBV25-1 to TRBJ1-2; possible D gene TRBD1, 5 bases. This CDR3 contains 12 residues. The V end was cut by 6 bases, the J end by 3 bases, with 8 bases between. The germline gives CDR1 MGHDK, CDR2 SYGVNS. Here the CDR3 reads CASSGGYYGYTF. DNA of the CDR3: TGTGCCAGCAGCGGGGGTTACTATGGCTACACCTTC.